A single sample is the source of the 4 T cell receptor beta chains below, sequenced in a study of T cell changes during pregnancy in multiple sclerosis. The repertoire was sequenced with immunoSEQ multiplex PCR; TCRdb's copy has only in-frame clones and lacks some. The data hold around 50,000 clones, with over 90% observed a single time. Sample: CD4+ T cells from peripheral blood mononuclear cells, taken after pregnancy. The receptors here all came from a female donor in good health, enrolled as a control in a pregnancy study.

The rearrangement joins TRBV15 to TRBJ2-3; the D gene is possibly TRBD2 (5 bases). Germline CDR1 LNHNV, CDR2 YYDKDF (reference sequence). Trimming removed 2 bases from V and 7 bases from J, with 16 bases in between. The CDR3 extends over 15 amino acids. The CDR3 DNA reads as TGTGCCACCAGCAGATCGCATGCGGGCACGTATACGCAGTATTTT. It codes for CATSRSHAGTYTQYF.

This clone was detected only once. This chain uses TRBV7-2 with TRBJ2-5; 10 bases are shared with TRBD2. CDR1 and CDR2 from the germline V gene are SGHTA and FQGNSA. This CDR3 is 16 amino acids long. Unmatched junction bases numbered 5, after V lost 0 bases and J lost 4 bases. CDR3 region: CASSLAGLAGAETQYF. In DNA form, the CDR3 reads TGTGCCAGCAGCTTAGCGGGGCTAGCGGGGGCAGAGACCCAGTACTTC.

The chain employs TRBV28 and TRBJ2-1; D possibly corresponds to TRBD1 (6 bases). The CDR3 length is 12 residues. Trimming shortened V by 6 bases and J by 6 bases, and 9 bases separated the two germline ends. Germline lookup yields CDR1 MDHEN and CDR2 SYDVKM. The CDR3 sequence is CASSHRVNEQFF. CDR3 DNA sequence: TGTGCCAGCAGCCACAGGGTCAATGAGCAGTTCTTC.

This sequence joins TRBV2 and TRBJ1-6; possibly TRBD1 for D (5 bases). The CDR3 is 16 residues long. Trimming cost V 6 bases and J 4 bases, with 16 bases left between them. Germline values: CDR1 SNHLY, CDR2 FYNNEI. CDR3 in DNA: TGTGCCAGCAGGGGGGGAGGCAGCAATTATAATTCACCCCTCCACTTT. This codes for CASRGGGSNYNSPLHF.